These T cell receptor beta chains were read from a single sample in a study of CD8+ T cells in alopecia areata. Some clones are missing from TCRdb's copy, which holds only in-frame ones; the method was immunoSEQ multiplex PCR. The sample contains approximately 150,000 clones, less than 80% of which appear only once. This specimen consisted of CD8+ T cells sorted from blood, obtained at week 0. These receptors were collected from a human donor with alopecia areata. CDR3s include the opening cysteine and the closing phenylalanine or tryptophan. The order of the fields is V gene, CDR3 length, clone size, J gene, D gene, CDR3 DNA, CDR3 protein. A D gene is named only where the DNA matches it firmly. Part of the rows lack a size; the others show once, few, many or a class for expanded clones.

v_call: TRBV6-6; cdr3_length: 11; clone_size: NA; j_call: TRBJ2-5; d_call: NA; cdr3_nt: TGTGCCAGCAGTTATAACGAGACCCAGTACTTC; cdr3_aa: CASSYNETQYF
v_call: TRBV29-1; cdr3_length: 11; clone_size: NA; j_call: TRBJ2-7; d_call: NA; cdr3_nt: TGCAGCGTTTATGACAGCTACGAGCAGTACTTC; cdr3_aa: CSVYDSYEQYF
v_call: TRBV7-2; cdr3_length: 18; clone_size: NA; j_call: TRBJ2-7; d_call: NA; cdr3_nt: TGTGCCAGCAGCTCCCCTCTGCCCATGGGTCGGAGCTCCTACGAGCAGTACTTC; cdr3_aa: CASSSPLPMGRSSYEQYF
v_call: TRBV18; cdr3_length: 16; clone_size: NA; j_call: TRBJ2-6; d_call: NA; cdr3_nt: TGTGCCAGCTCACCTCCGGCCGGCTCTGGGGCCAACGTCCTGACTTTC; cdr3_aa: CASSPPAGSGANVLTF
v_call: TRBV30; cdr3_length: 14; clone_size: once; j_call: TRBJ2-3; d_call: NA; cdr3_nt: TGTGCCTGGAGTCCCCCCGAGGGGACAGATACGCAGTATTTT; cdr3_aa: CAWSPPEGTDTQYF
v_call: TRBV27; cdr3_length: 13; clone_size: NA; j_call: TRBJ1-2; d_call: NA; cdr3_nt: TGTGCCAGCAGTTTAGACAGGAACTATGGCTACACCTTC; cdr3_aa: CASSLDRNYGYTF
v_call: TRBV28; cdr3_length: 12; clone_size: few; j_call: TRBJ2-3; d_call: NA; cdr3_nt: TGTGCCAGCAGTTTAGGTCCAGATACGCAGTATTTT; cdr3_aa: CASSLGPDTQYF
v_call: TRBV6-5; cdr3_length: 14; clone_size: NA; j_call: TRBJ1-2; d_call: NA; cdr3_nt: TGTGCCAGCAGTTACACGGGGGCGGGGGATGGCTACACCTTC; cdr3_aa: CASSYTGAGDGYTF
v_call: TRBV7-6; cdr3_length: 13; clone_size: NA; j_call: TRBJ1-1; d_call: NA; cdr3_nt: TGTGCCAGCAGCTTAGGAGGGGGCACTGAAGCTTTCTTT; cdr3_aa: CASSLGGGTEAFF
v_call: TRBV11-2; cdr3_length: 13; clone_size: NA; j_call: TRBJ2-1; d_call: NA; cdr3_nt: TGTGCCAGCAGCTTAGATAAGAGGTATGAGCAGTTCTTC; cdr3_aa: CASSLDKRYEQFF
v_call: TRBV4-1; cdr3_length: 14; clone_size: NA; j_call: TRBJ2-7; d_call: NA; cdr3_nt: TGCGCCAGCAGCCCCCGGGTGCTATCCTACGAGCAGTACTTC; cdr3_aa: CASSPRVLSYEQYF
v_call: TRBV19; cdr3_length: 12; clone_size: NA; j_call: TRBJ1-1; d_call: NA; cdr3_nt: TGTGCCAGTGGGACGCGGGCCTTTGAAGCTTTCTTT; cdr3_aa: CASGTRAFEAFF
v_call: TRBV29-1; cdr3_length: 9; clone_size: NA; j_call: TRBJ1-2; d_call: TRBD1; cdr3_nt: TGCAGCGTCCGCCCGGGACAGTCCTTC; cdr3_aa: CSVRPGQSF
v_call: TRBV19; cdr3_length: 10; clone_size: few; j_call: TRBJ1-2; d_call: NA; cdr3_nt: TGTGCCGCGAAGGGCTTCGGCTACACCTTC; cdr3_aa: CAAKGFGYTF
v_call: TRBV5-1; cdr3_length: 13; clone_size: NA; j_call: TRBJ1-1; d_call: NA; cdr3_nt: TGCGCCAGCAGCTTGGGACAGACCACTGAAGCTTTCTTT; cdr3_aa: CASSLGQTTEAFF
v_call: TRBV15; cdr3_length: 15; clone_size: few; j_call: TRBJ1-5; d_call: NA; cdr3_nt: TGTGCCACCAGCAGCTGGGTAGGGGGCAATCAGCCCCAGCATTTT; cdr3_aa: CATSSWVGGNQPQHF
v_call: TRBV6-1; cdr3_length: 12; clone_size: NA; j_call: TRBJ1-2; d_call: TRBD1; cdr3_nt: TGTGCCAGCAGTGCCTGGGACAGTGGCTACACCTTC; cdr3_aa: CASSAWDSGYTF
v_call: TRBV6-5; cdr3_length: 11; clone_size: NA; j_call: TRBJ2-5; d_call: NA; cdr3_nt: TGTGCCAGCAGTCGCGGGGAGACCCAGTACTTC; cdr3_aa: CASSRGETQYF
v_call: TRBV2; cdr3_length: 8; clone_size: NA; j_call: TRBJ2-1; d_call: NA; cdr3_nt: TGTGCCAGCAGTACAGAGTTCTTC; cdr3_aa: CASSTEFF
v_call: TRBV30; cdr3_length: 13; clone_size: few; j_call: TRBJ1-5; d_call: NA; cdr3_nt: TGTGCCTGGAACGGGGGGTCCAGTCAGCCCCAGCATTTT; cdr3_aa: CAWNGGSSQPQHF
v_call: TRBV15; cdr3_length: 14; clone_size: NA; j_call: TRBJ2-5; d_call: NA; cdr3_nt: TGTGCCACCAGCAGAGATGTGGAACAAGAGACCCAGTACTTC; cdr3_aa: CATSRDVEQETQYF
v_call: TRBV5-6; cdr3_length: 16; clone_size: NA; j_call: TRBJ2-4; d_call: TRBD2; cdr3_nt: TGTGCCAGCAGCCAACACTGGGGGGGAGCCAAAAACATTCAGTACTTC; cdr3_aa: CASSQHWGGAKNIQYF
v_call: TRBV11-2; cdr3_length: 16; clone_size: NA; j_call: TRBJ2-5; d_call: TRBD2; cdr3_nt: TGTGCCAGCAGCTTATCCCTAGCGGGGGTGAAAGAGACCCAGTACTTC; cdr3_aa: CASSLSLAGVKETQYF
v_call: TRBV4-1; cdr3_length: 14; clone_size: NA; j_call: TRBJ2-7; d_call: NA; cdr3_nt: TGCGCCAGCAGCCAAGCCCCCGACGGCTACGAGCAGTACTTC; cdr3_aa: CASSQAPDGYEQYF
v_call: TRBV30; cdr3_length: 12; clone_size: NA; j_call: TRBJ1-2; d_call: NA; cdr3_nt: TGTGCCTGGAGTAACGACCCCTCCGGCTACACCTTC; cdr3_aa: CAWSNDPSGYTF
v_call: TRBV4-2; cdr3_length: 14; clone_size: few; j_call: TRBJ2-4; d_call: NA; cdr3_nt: TGTGCCAGCAGCCAAGTAACAGGGAAGGACATTCAGTACTTC; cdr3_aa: CASSQVTGKDIQYF
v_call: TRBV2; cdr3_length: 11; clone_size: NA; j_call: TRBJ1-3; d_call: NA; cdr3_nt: TGTGCCAGCAGTGAGGGTGGCACCATATATTTT; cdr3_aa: CASSEGGTIYF
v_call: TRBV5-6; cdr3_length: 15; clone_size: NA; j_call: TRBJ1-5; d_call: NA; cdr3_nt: TGTGCCAGCAGCTCGGGGGGATTTAGCAATCAGCCCCAGCATTTT; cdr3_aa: CASSSGGFSNQPQHF
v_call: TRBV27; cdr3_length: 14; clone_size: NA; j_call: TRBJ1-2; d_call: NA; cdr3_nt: TGTGCCAGCAGCTTATCCATTGCTAACTATGGCTACACCTTC; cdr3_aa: CASSLSIANYGYTF
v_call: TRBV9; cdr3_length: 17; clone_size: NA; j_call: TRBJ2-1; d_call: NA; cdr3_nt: TGTGCCAGCAGCCCCAGTCATAACTCCGGCTCCTACAATGAGCAGTTCTTC; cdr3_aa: CASSPSHNSGSYNEQFF
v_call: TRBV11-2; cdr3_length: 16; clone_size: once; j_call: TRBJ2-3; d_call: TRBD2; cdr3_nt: TGTGCCAGCAGCCCCCCGGGACTAGCCTCTCGAGATACGCAGTATTTT; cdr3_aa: CASSPPGLASRDTQYF
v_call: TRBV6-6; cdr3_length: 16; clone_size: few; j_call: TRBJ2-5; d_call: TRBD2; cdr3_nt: TGTGCCAGCAGTTACTCTCGCGGGGGGGGGCAAGAGACCCAGTACTTC; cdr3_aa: CASSYSRGGGQETQYF
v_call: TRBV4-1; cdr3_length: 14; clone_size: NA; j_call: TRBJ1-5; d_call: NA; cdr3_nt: TGCGCCAGCAGCCAGGGGGGTTCCAATCAGCCCCAGCATTTT; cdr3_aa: CASSQGGSNQPQHF
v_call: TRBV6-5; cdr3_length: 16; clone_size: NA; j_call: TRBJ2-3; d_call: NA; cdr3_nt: TGTGCCAGCAGTTCATTACAGGGTGCCCTCACAGATACGCAGTATTTT; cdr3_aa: CASSSLQGALTDTQYF
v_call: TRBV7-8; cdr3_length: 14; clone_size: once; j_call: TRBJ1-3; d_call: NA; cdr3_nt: TGTGCCAGCAGCTTTCGACCCTCTGGAAACACCATATATTTT; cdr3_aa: CASSFRPSGNTIYF
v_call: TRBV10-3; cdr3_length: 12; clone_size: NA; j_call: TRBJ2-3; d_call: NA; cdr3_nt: TGTGCCATCATGGGCTCTGGTGATACGCAGTATTTT; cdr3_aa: CAIMGSGDTQYF
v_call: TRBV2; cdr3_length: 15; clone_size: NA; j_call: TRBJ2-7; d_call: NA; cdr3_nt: TGTGCCACCCAGTCCCAGGGGCCCCACTCCTACGAGCAGTACTTC; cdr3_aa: CATQSQGPHSYEQYF
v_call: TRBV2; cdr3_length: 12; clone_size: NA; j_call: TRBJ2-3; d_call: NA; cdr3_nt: TGTGCCAGCAGGGGGGCGAGGTATACGCAGTATTTT; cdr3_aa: CASRGARYTQYF
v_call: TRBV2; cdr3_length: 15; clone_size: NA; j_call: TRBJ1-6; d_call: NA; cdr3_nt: TGTGCCAGCAGTGGTGGGGCAGGAAAGAATTCACCCCTCCACTTT; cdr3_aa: CASSGGAGKNSPLHF
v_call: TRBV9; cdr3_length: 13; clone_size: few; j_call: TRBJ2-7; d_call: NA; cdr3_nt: TGTGCCAGCAGCGCCCCAACAAGCTACGAGCAGTACTTC; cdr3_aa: CASSAPTSYEQYF
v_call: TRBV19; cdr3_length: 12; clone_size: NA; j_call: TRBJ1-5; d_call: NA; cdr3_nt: TGTGCCAGTAGTATTAGGAAACAGCCCCAGCATTTT; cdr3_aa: CASSIRKQPQHF
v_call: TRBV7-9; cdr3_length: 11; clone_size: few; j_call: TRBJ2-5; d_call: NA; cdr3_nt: TGTGCCAGCAACCAGGGGGAGACCCAGTACTTC; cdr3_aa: CASNQGETQYF
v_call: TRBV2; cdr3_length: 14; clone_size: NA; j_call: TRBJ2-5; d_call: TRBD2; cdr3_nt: TGTGCCAGCAGTCCCACGGGGGGCCAAGAGACCCAGTACTTC; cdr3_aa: CASSPTGGQETQYF
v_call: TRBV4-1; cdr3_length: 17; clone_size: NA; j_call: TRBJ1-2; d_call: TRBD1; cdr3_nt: TGCGCCAGCAGCCAACAAGGGGGCCGTCTGGTTAACTATGGCTACACCTTC; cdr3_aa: CASSQQGGRLVNYGYTF
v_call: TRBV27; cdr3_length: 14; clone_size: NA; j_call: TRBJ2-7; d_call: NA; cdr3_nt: TGTGCCAGCAGTTTACGTCCCCATTCCTACGAGCAGTACTTC; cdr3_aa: CASSLRPHSYEQYF
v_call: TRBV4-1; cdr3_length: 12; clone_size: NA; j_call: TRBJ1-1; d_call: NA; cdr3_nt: TGCGCCAGCAGCCTCTCTGGGGCTGAAGCTTTCTTT; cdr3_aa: CASSLSGAEAFF
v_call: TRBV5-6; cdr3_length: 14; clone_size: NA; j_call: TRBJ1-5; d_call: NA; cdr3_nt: TGTGCCAGCAGCTTGGGGTACAGGGATGAGCCCCAGCATTTT; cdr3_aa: CASSLGYRDEPQHF
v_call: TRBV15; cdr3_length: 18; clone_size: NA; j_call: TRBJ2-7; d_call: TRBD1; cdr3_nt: TGTGCCACCAGCAGAGTTCGCACCGGGACAGGGATTTCCTACGAGCAGTACTTC; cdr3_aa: CATSRVRTGTGISYEQYF
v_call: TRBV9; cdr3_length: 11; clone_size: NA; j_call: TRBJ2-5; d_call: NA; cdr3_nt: TGTGCCAGCAGGGTAAGAGAGACCCAGTACTTC; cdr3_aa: CASRVRETQYF
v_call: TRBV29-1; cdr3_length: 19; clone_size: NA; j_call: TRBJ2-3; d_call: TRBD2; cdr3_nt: TGCAGCGTTGAAGAAGGGCCCAGCGGGGGCCCTACGCCCACAGATACGCAGTATTTT; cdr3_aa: CSVEEGPSGGPTPTDTQYF
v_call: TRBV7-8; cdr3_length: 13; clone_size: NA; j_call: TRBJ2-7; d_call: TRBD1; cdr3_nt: TGTGCCAGCAGCCACTGGGACAGTTACGAGCAGTACTTC; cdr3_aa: CASSHWDSYEQYF
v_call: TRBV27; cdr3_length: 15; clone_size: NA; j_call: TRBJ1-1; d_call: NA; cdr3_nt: TGTGCCAGCAGTTTATCAACAGGGTGGGATGACGAAGCTTTCTTT; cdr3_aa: CASSLSTGWDDEAFF
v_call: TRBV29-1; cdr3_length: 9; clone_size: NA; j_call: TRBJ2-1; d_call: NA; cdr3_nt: TGCAGCCTTTGCCATAGGGCCGTCTTC; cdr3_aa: CSLCHRAVF
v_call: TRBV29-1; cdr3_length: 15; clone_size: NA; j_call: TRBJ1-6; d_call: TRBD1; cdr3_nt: TGCAGCGTTGAAGATCCGGGACAGCCCAATTCACCCCTCCACTTT; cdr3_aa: CSVEDPGQPNSPLHF
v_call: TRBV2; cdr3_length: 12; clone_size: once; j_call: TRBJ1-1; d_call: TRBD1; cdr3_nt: TGTGCCAGCAGCACAGGGGAAACTGAAGCTTTCTTT; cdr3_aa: CASSTGETEAFF
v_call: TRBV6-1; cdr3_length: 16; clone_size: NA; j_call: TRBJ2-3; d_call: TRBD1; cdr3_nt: TGTGCCAGCAGTGGGACAGGGGGTACTTCTTCAGATACGCAGTATTTT; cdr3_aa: CASSGTGGTSSDTQYF
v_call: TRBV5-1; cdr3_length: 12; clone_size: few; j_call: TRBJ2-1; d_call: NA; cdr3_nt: TGCGCCAGCAGCCCGCTTGAGGGCGAGCAGTTCTTC; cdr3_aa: CASSPLEGEQFF